This T cell receptor (beta chain) was retrieved from a study of cytomegalovirus exposure and HLA in healthy donors. The wider study: A later analysis reported the 95 to 150 validation repertoires used the same platform as the approximately 660 first-cohort repertoires.

Germline V gene lookup returns CDR1 SGHRS and CDR2 YFSETQ. This CDR3 is 14 amino acids long. J gave up 9 bases and V 5 bases, and 6 bases lay outside the gene matches. Study-wide findings and caveats: Subsequent analysis showed first-cohort TCR clusters tending to co-occur in more than 90 validation repertoires. Among TCR sequences, most were rare, though some public TCRs appeared in many donors.

Libraries were prepared by immunoSEQ multiplex PCR; TCRdb keeps only in-frame clonotypes and omits some of them. The sample includes around 400,000 clones, roughly 88% of them seen just once. For this clone: Its antigen is still unknown.

The chain is built from TRBV5-1 and TRBJ1-6; 9 positions agree with TRBD1. The sample taken for sequencing was PBMCs. The TCR sequence derives from a woman younger than 30 in good health and CMV-seronegative. This chain's CDR3 is CASSFGQGSSPLHF. The CDR3 DNA reads TGCGCCAGCAGTTTTGGACAGGGGAGTTCACCCCTCCACTTT.